This TCR beta chain was obtained from a study of T cell responses to AZD1222 COVID-19 vaccine listed by TCRdb under 2021. About the investigation overall: AZD1222 recipients with second doses at about 4 weeks or about 12 weeks were pooled, because spike-specific TCR depth and breadth did not differ between schedules. A total of about 230 trial participants underwent TCR sequencing, of whom about 200 received two doses of AZD1222 and around 25 received two doses of the MenACWY control vaccine. Trial participants were enrolled by age into subgroups of 18-55, 56-69 and 70-plus years, and around 150, 28 and 57 TCR-sequenced participants, respectively, were included in these subgroups. The full study reports these points: Conclusions about previously exposed vaccinees are limited, since just five to seven AZD1222 recipients were seropositive for SARS-CoV-2 at baseline. Vaccine-associated CD4 TCRs spanned the whole spike protein, with dominant responses in regions 160-218 and 743-854. After two AZD1222 doses, both the breadth and the depth of spike-specific TCRs were significantly higher than at day 0 and than in MenACWY recipients. Reportedly, close to half of the unique spike-specific TCRs recognized epitopes lying outside the regions that are mutated in the B.1.351 and B.1.1.7 variants. In the small 56-69-year group, the increase in depth fell short of significance, most likely because of low power. Most participants were white British and females outnumbered males, and the authors suggested that clonal diversity may have been underestimated. Because no day 14 peak-response samples were available, the repertoires could be characterized only after the peak T cell response.

Reading the label with the study, this specimen's time point is: baseline before first vaccination. Samples from vaccinated people were obtained from the UK trials COV001 and COV002, which included a single-blind randomized controlled phase 2/3 trial of AZD1222 (ChAdOx1 nCoV-19) in healthy adults. Trial participant PBMC samples were collected at day 0 and day 28 after the second dose for TCRbeta chain sequencing. Its CDR3 holds 15 amino acids, cysteine through phenylalanine. Just CDR3 DNA is preserved here, 45 bases in frame from base 1. The germline ends are 18 bases apart after V is trimmed by 6 bases and J by 6 bases. For CDR1 and CDR2, the germline V gene lists MRHNA and SNTAGT. As for this clone: Its antigen remains unidentified. The sample holds no much larger clone one base away, and base qualities are not on file.

The CDR3 regions of human TCRbeta chains were subjected to immunosequencing. From the authors' description of their analysis: Repertoire TCRs were checked for matches against a reference library of SARS-CoV-2-specific TCRs that had been generated using the MIRA antigen-specificity platform. Breadth was defined as the fraction of unique TCRs that were SARS-CoV-2-associated. Depth was defined as the fraction of total T cells that were SARS-CoV-2-associated. Using the MIRA data, each spike-specific TCR was assigned both to the spike region to which the TCR was reactive and to a CD4 or CD8 class. Log10-transformed breadth and depth values were compared by one-way ANOVA with Sidak's multiple comparisons tests. TCRdb carries this immuneACCESS record with in-frame sequences only. Its versions omit some clonotypes, under half of them owing to an unresolved V gene in the studies checked, with the rest unexplained. That table furnishes V, J and clone size, whereas the DNA furnished D and trimming. The sample has some 200,000 clones on record, 90% to 95% of them singletons. The top ten hold about 3.9% of the sample.

The rearrangement joined TRBV6-4 to TRBJ2-1; possibly the D gene is TRBD2, per 6 matching bases. The sequences come from peripheral blood, collected on day 0 of AZD1222 vaccination. This clonotype was obtained from an adult in good health. The CDR3 amino acid sequence is: CASRPEEGRFNEQFF. The DNA is TGTGCCAGCAGACCCGAGGAGGGTCGGTTCAATGAGCAGTTCTTC.